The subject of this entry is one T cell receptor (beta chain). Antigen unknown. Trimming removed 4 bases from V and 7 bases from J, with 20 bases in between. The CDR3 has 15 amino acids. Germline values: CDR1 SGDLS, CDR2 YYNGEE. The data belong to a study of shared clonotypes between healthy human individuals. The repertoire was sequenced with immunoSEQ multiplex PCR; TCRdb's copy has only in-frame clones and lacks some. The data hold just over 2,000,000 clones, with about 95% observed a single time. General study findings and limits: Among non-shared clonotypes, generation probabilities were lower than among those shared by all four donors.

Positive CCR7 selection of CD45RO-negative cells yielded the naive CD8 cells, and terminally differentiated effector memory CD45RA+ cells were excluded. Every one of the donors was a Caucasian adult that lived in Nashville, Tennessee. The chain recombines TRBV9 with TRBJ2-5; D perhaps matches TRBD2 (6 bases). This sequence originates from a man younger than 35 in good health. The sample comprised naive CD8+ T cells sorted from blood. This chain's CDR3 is CASSPYGDSGGTQYF. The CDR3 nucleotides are TGTGCCAGCAGCCCCTACGGGGACTCTGGAGGGACCCAGTACTTC.